The text below deals with one T cell receptor beta chain. The antigen is unknown. The data were obtained in a study of cytomegalovirus exposure and HLA in healthy donors. Overall study findings and caveats: Listed as cytomegalovirus-associated were 150 to 200 TCR beta chains. Per a prior analysis, the majority of TCR beta V segments were productive roughly 87% or roughly 30% of the time. Presence/absence analyses rested on an assumption that sequencing depth was roughly uniform across donors.

Germline-derived CDR1 and CDR2 are LNHNV and YYDKDF (reference sequence). J was trimmed by 5 bases and V by 3 bases; bases with no gene match: 10. This CDR3 region has 15 residues. PCR amplification relied on 60 Vbeta primers (plus 13 Jbeta primers). Data came from immunoSEQ multiplex PCR; TCRdb stores just in-frame clones and leaves some out. The table gives more than 95,000 clones; the top ten clones make up roughly 2.7% of it. V gene TRBV15 combines with J gene TRBJ2-7, with 7 bases matching TRBD2. The source material was PBMCs. This TCR derives from a man younger than 40 in good health and CMV-seronegative. The CDR3, as DNA: TGTGCCACCAGCAGCGGAGCTACGGGGGGTCACGAGCAGTACTTC. It codes for CATSSGATGGHEQYF.